A selection of T cell receptor beta chains follows, all from one sample in a study of cytomegalovirus exposure and HLA in healthy donors. Data came from immunoSEQ multiplex PCR; TCRdb stores just in-frame clones and leaves some out. The sample lists about 66,000 clones, around 97% occurring once. Sample: PBMCs. The receptors originated from a woman aged 18-29 years in good health and CMV-seropositive. Both conserved end residues are part of each CDR3. Each record gives: V gene, clone size, J gene, D gene, CDR3 protein, CDR3 DNA. D genes are given only for firm matches. Only some rows state a clone size, as once, few, many or a class for expanded clones.

v_gene: TRBV27; abundance: .; j_gene: TRBJ1-1; d_gene: TRBD1; CDR3aa: CASSPLNRGRMNTEAFF; CDR3nt: TGTGCCAGCAGTCCCTTGAATAGGGGGCGCATGAACACTGAAGCTTTCTTT
v_gene: TRBV13; abundance: .; j_gene: TRBJ2-7; d_gene: TRBD2; CDR3aa: CASSRGASGYEQYF; CDR3nt: TGTGCCAGCAGTCGGGGGGCTAGCGGGTACGAGCAGTACTTC
v_gene: TRBV11-2; abundance: .; j_gene: TRBJ2-7; d_gene: TRBD2; CDR3aa: CASSLARLAGVGSYEQYF; CDR3nt: TGTGCCAGCAGCTTAGCTAGACTAGCGGGAGTAGGCTCCTACGAGCAGTACTTC
v_gene: TRBV15; abundance: .; j_gene: TRBJ2-1; d_gene: .; CDR3aa: CATSTDERETDNEQFF; CDR3nt: TGTGCCACCAGCACCGACGAACGGGAGACGGACAATGAGCAGTTCTTC
v_gene: TRBV27; abundance: once; j_gene: TRBJ2-3; d_gene: TRBD2; CDR3aa: CASSRGGLADTDTQYF; CDR3nt: TGTGCCAGCAGCCGCGGAGGACTAGCGGACACAGATACGCAGTATTTT
v_gene: TRBV9; abundance: .; j_gene: TRBJ1-3; d_gene: TRBD1; CDR3aa: CASSEDRGQSSGNTIYF; CDR3nt: TGTGCCAGCAGCGAAGACAGGGGCCAAAGCTCTGGAAACACCATATATTTT
v_gene: TRBV7-9; abundance: .; j_gene: TRBJ2-2; d_gene: TRBD1; CDR3aa: CASSLVGQGAFTGELFF; CDR3nt: TGTGCCAGCAGCTTAGTTGGGCAGGGGGCTTTCACCGGGGAGCTGTTTTTT
v_gene: TRBV6-5; abundance: .; j_gene: TRBJ1-4; d_gene: TRBD1; CDR3aa: CASSYVRGEKLFF; CDR3nt: TGTGCCAGCAGTTACGTCAGGGGGGAAAAACTGTTTTTT
v_gene: TRBV27; abundance: once; j_gene: TRBJ2-2; d_gene: TRBD2; CDR3aa: CASSAGTSGTGELFF; CDR3nt: TGTGCCAGCAGTGCCGGGACTAGCGGTACTGGGGAGCTGTTTTTT
v_gene: TRBV6-6; abundance: .; j_gene: TRBJ2-1; d_gene: TRBD2; CDR3aa: CASSYPTSGTYNEQFF; CDR3nt: TGTGCCAGCAGTTACCCCACTAGCGGGACCTACAATGAGCAGTTCTTC
v_gene: TRBV6-1; abundance: .; j_gene: TRBJ2-5; d_gene: .; CDR3aa: CASSGRRETQYF; CDR3nt: TGTGCCAGCAGTGGGAGGCGAGAGACCCAGTACTTC
v_gene: TRBV7-8; abundance: .; j_gene: TRBJ2-7; d_gene: TRBD2; CDR3aa: CASSLAAGTSGSRNSYEQYF; CDR3nt: TGTGCCAGCAGCTTAGCCGCCGGGACTAGCGGGAGCAGAAACTCCTACGAGCAGTACTTC
v_gene: TRBV28; abundance: .; j_gene: TRBJ1-5; d_gene: .; CDR3aa: CASSSDLTRDKGHNQPQHF; CDR3nt: TGTGCCAGCAGTTCCGATTTGACCCGGGACAAGGGTCACAATCAGCCCCAGCATTTT
v_gene: TRBV11-1; abundance: .; j_gene: TRBJ2-7; d_gene: .; CDR3aa: CATPVQGRGYEQYF; CDR3nt: TGTGCCACCCCGGTACAGGGTAGGGGCTACGAGCAGTACTTC
v_gene: TRBV28; abundance: .; j_gene: TRBJ2-6; d_gene: .; CDR3aa: CASSFPGLSGANVLTF; CDR3nt: TGTGCCAGCAGTTTCCCAGGCCTTTCTGGGGCCAACGTCCTGACTTTC
v_gene: TRBV6-4; abundance: once; j_gene: TRBJ2-7; d_gene: .; CDR3aa: CASSDPIDGRTSEQYF; CDR3nt: TGTGCCAGCAGTGACCCGATTGATGGGAGAACAAGCGAGCAGTACTTC
v_gene: TRBV15; abundance: .; j_gene: TRBJ2-2; d_gene: .; CDR3aa: CATSTGTINTGELFF; CDR3nt: TGTGCCACCAGCACGGGGACAATTAACACCGGGGAGCTGTTTTTT
v_gene: TRBV9; abundance: .; j_gene: TRBJ2-1; d_gene: TRBD1; CDR3aa: CASSYRGESSYNEQFF; CDR3nt: TGTGCCAGCAGCTACAGGGGAGAGAGCTCCTACAATGAGCAGTTCTTC
v_gene: TRBV6-6; abundance: .; j_gene: TRBJ1-3; d_gene: .; CDR3aa: CASSYLRVGNTIYF; CDR3nt: TGTGCCAGCAGTTACTTGCGGGTTGGAAACACCATATATTTT
v_gene: TRBV4-2; abundance: .; j_gene: TRBJ2-1; d_gene: TRBD2; CDR3aa: CASSQHFGRANNEQFF; CDR3nt: TGTGCCAGCAGCCAACACTTCGGGAGGGCGAACAATGAGCAGTTCTTC
v_gene: TRBV5-6; abundance: .; j_gene: TRBJ2-7; d_gene: TRBD1; CDR3aa: CASSYGPGGLDEQYF; CDR3nt: TGTGCCAGCAGCTATGGGCCAGGGGGTTTGGACGAGCAGTACTTC
v_gene: TRBV29-1; abundance: once; j_gene: TRBJ1-4; d_gene: TRBD1; CDR3aa: CSVEDGTGGSYEKLFF; CDR3nt: TGCAGCGTTGAAGACGGGACAGGGGGAAGTTATGAAAAACTGTTTTTT
v_gene: TRBV10-3; abundance: .; j_gene: TRBJ2-3; d_gene: TRBD2; CDR3aa: CAISVAGDTDTQYF; CDR3nt: TGTGCCATCAGTGTGGCGGGGGACACAGATACGCAGTATTTT
v_gene: TRBV10-1; abundance: once; j_gene: TRBJ2-7; d_gene: TRBD2; CDR3aa: CASPPRLAGVHEQYF; CDR3nt: TGCGCCAGCCCCCCGAGGCTAGCGGGAGTGCACGAGCAGTACTTC
v_gene: TRBV6-1; abundance: .; j_gene: TRBJ1-1; d_gene: .; CDR3aa: CASSGGGATEAFF; CDR3nt: TGTGCCAGTTCGGGCGGGGGGGCGACTGAAGCTTTCTTT
v_gene: TRBV4-1; abundance: .; j_gene: TRBJ2-7; d_gene: TRBD1; CDR3aa: CASSPRTGGGYEQYF; CDR3nt: TGCGCCAGCAGCCCCCGGACAGGGGGAGGCTACGAGCAGTACTTC
v_gene: TRBV4-2; abundance: .; j_gene: TRBJ2-7; d_gene: TRBD1; CDR3aa: CASSQAGQGYEQYF; CDR3nt: TGTGCCAGCAGCCAAGCAGGACAGGGCTACGAGCAGTACTTC
v_gene: TRBV10-3; abundance: once; j_gene: TRBJ2-7; d_gene: .; CDR3aa: CATNLGPRSYEQYF; CDR3nt: TGTGCCACCAACCTTGGCCCTCGCTCCTACGAGCAGTACTTC
v_gene: TRBV5-5; abundance: once; j_gene: TRBJ2-7; d_gene: .; CDR3aa: CASSSHRAFPYEQYF; CDR3nt: TGTGCCAGCAGCTCGCACAGGGCCTTCCCCTACGAGCAGTACTTC
v_gene: TRBV6-4; abundance: .; j_gene: TRBJ1-5; d_gene: .; CDR3aa: CASRDEDMEQPQHF; CDR3nt: TGTGCCAGCAGGGACGAGGACATGGAACAGCCCCAGCATTTT
v_gene: TRBV29-1; abundance: .; j_gene: TRBJ1-2; d_gene: .; CDR3aa: CSVETGGGYTF; CDR3nt: TGCAGCGTTGAGACAGGAGGCGGCTACACCTTC
v_gene: TRBV6-5; abundance: .; j_gene: TRBJ1-1; d_gene: .; CDR3aa: CASRKQIQAFF; CDR3nt: TGTGCCAGCAGGAAACAGATACAAGCTTTCTTT
v_gene: TRBV19; abundance: .; j_gene: TRBJ2-2; d_gene: .; CDR3aa: CASSRGAGAIAGELFF; CDR3nt: TGTGCCAGTAGTAGAGGGGCAGGGGCAATTGCCGGGGAGCTGTTTTTT
v_gene: TRBV7-9; abundance: .; j_gene: TRBJ2-1; d_gene: TRBD2; CDR3aa: CASSLGLGGEQFF; CDR3nt: TGTGCCAGCAGCTTGGGACTAGGGGGTGAGCAGTTCTTC
v_gene: TRBV6-5; abundance: .; j_gene: TRBJ1-1; d_gene: TRBD1; CDR3aa: CASSYRTGNTEAFF; CDR3nt: TGTGCCAGCAGTTACAGGACAGGGAATACTGAAGCTTTCTTT
v_gene: TRBV28; abundance: .; j_gene: TRBJ2-1; d_gene: TRBD2; CDR3aa: CASSLYRGGSLNEQFF; CDR3nt: TGTGCCAGCAGTTTATATCGGGGCGGGAGTTTAAATGAGCAGTTCTTC
v_gene: TRBV18; abundance: .; j_gene: TRBJ2-3; d_gene: .; CDR3aa: CASSPQGISTDTQYF; CDR3nt: TGTGCCAGCTCACCACAGGGGATTAGCACAGATACGCAGTATTTT
v_gene: TRBV7-9; abundance: .; j_gene: TRBJ1-4; d_gene: TRBD1; CDR3aa: CASSLEGTGYERTEKLFF; CDR3nt: TGTGCCAGCAGCTTAGAAGGGACAGGGTACGAAAGGACTGAAAAACTGTTTTTT
v_gene: TRBV21-1; abundance: .; j_gene: TRBJ1-5; d_gene: .; CDR3aa: CASSKKGQGRQPQHF; CDR3nt: TGTGCCAGCAGCAAAAAAGGGCAGGGGAGACAGCCCCAGCATTTT
v_gene: TRBV7-9; abundance: .; j_gene: TRBJ2-6; d_gene: .; CDR3aa: CASSVGFERNSGANVLTF; CDR3nt: TGTGCCAGCAGCGTAGGATTCGAGCGAAACTCTGGGGCCAACGTCCTGACTTTC
v_gene: TRBV29-1; abundance: .; j_gene: TRBJ1-2; d_gene: .; CDR3aa: CSASLGWDTANYGYTF; CDR3nt: TGCAGCGCTTCTCTCGGCTGGGACACAGCTAACTATGGCTACACCTTC
v_gene: TRBV28; abundance: once; j_gene: TRBJ2-2; d_gene: TRBD1; CDR3aa: CASSPNRGLSTGELFF; CDR3nt: TGTGCCAGCAGCCCTAACAGGGGGCTAAGCACCGGGGAGCTGTTTTTT
v_gene: TRBV28; abundance: .; j_gene: TRBJ2-7; d_gene: .; CDR3aa: CASSLAGLDYEQYF; CDR3nt: TGTGCCAGCAGTTTGGCAGGGCTTGACTACGAGCAGTACTTC
v_gene: TRBV19; abundance: .; j_gene: TRBJ2-7; d_gene: .; CDR3aa: CASSIGGGSYEQYF; CDR3nt: TGTGCCAGTAGTATAGGGGGCGGATCCTACGAGCAGTACTTC
v_gene: TRBV4-1; abundance: once; j_gene: TRBJ1-4; d_gene: .; CDR3aa: CASSQGLQENEKLFF; CDR3nt: TGCGCCAGCAGCCAAGGGTTGCAGGAAAATGAAAAACTGTTTTTT
v_gene: TRBV19; abundance: .; j_gene: TRBJ1-2; d_gene: .; CDR3aa: CASSMGGYGYTF; CDR3nt: TGTGCCAGTAGTATGGGGGGCTATGGCTACACCTTC